Below, 26 T cell receptor beta chains from the same sample are listed, as sequenced in a study of regulatory T cells in long-lasting Graves disease. Time point denoted: newly diagnosed GD, antithyroid drugs for less than 3 months. RNA extracted from PBMCs served as the sequencing template. To make TCR beta libraries, researchers used iRepertoire HTBI primers and Arm-PCR of CDR3 regions. TCRdb fed the multiplex PCR reads into MiXCR, producing one record per CDR3 protein. The sample lists 400,000 to 500,000 distinct CDR3 sequences; 14% to 15% were seen once. This sample was shared with a second study, whose subject was T cells in Graves' hyperthyroidism and ophthalmopathy.

Sequencing was performed on peripheral blood mononuclear cells (PBMCs), taken at new diagnosis, from a patient treated with antithyroid drugs. Receptors were obtained from a woman aged 30 to 39 with Graves disease.

The chain carries TRBV19 and TRBJ2-7; possible D gene TRBD1, 5 bases. V was cut by 3 bases and J by 4 bases, with 16 bases left in between. Germline V gene sequence: CDR1 LNHDA, CDR2 SQIVND (reference sequence). The CDR3 has 15 residues. The CDR3, as DNA: TGTGCCAGTAGTATTGCCGACAGACGAGATTACGAGCAGTACTTC. As protein: CASSIADRRDYEQYF.

The chain recombines TRBV19 with TRBJ1-6; D not resolved. Trimming took off 1 base at V and 8 bases at J, with 9 bases between the two ends. The CDR3 runs 14 residues. Looked up from germline, CDR1 is LNHDA and CDR2 is SQIVND (reference sequence). CDR3 residues: CASSIVTADSPLHF. The DNA for the CDR3 is TGTGCCAGTAGTATAGTGACCGCGGATTCACCCCTCCACTTT.

This clonotype has ten or more counts. This chain joins TRBV12-3 or TRBV12-4 and TRBJ1-1; D is uncertain. With 4 bases removed from V and 1 base from J, the gap between germline ends came to 10 bases. The CDR3 consists of 14 residues. CDR3 DNA: TGTGCCAGCAGTTATGGGGATACGAACACTGAAGCTTTCTTT. It translates to CASSYGDTNTEAFF.

This clonotype was counted ten times or more. The chain has TRBV30 and TRBJ1-1; a weak D match, TRBD1 (5 bases). From germline, CDR1 is GTSNPN and CDR2 SVGIG (reference sequence). This CDR3 comprises 14 residues. Trimming cost V 2 bases and J 4 bases, with 14 bases left between them. The CDR3 DNA follows: TGTGCCTGGAGTATAGAGACAGTGTTCACTGAAGCTTTCTTT. The encoded protein is CAWSIETVFTEAFF.

Only a few counts were recorded for this clonotype. The genes are TRBV27 and TRBJ2-3, with D uncertain. Trimming left V 0 bases short and J 1 base short, with 14 bases between. Per the germline V gene, CDR1 is MNHEY and CDR2 is SMNVEV (reference sequence). The CDR3 totals 17 residues. CDR3 DNA: TGTGCCAGCAGTTTATCGTATAGATACCGCCGCACAGATACGCAGTATTTT. Translation: CASSLSYRYRRTDTQYF.

This clonotype was counted a few times. This chain joins TRBV19 and TRBJ2-3; TRBD2 agrees at 11 bases. The V segment lost 10 bases and the J segment 4 bases; nucleotides outside the gene matches: 13. The CDR3 is made up of 16 amino acids. Germline loops: CDR1 LNHDA, CDR2 SQIVND (reference sequence). The CDR3, as DNA: TGTGCCACCCGCGGGATTAGCGGGAGGGCCCCAGATACGCAGTATTTT. It codes for CATRGISGRAPDTQYF.

In this sample, this clonotype turned up many times. V is TRBV30 and J is TRBJ2-1; D might be TRBD1 or TRBD2, each matching 5 bases. This CDR3 has 14 residues. V was cut by 1 base and J by 6 bases, with 13 bases left in between. The germline CDR1 and CDR2 sequences are GTSNPN and SVGIG (reference sequence). The CDR3 spells CAWSGDATFNEQFF. The CDR3 coding sequence is TGTGCCTGGAGTGGGGACGCAACATTCAATGAGCAGTTCTTC.

This clonotype showed up many times. The chain carries TRBV3-1 and TRBJ2-3, with TRBD2 as a possible D gene (6 bases). V dropped 1 base and J dropped 3 bases, with 14 bases sitting between them. Germline values: CDR1 LGHDT, CDR2 YNNKEL (reference sequence). There are 16 residues in the CDR3. The CDR3: CASSQGIGRGTDTQYF. The CDR3 DNA follows: TGTGCCAGCAGCCAAGGGATCGGGAGAGGAACAGATACGCAGTATTTT.

This clonotype came up many times. V usage is TRBV30 and J usage is TRBJ2-5; TRBD1 is a possible D gene (6 bases). The CDR3 sequence is 12 residues long. CDR1 is GTSNPN, CDR2 SVGIG, per germline (reference sequence). The V end was cut by 5 bases, the J end by 9 bases, with 16 bases between. CDR3 sequence (DNA): TGTGCCTGGGCCGCAGGGGCCCAGGCCCAGTACTTC. This translates into CAWAAGAQAQYF.

This clonotype occurred many times. This rearrangement joins TRBV7-6 to TRBJ2-1; the match to TRBD2 covers 12 bases. Germline-derived CDR1 and CDR2 are SGHVS and FNYEAQ. Unmatched junction bases numbered 6, after V lost 5 bases and J lost 7 bases. The CDR3 runs 15 residues. CDR3 sequence: CASSQTSGRGNEQFF. CDR3 DNA: TGTGCCAGCAGCCAGACTAGCGGGAGAGGAAATGAGCAGTTCTTC.

This clonotype occurred many times. The rearrangement uses TRBV27 and TRBJ2-7, with 7 positions matching TRBD2. Germline CDR1 and CDR2: MNHEY and SMNVEV (reference sequence). Unmatched junction bases numbered 8, after V lost 6 bases and J lost 0 bases. The CDR3 is 15 amino acids. The DNA of the CDR3 is TGTGCCAGCAGCCCACTAGCGCGAAGCTCCTACGAGCAGTACTTC. This gives the protein CASSPLARSSYEQYF.

In its sample, this clonotype was seen many times. The chain employs TRBV18 and TRBJ2-2; D unresolved. Trimming removed 4 bases at V and 2 bases at J, with 11 bases between. CDR3 size: 15 residues. Germline CDR1 is KGHSH and CDR2 is LQKENI. The CDR3 is CASSLKLGNTGELFF. The DNA for the CDR3 is TGTGCCAGCTCACTAAAGCTCGGAAACACCGGGGAGCTGTTTTTT.

This clonotype occurred many times. The chain links TRBV15 to TRBJ2-1; 9 bases match TRBD1. With 5 bases clipped from V and 1 base from J, the junction kept 3 bases outside the gene matches. The CDR3 is made up of 15 amino acids. Germline V lookup: CDR1 LNHNV, CDR2 YYDKDF (reference sequence). The chain's CDR3 is CATSPGQGSYNEQFF. The CDR3 region has the DNA TGTGCCACCAGCCCGGGACAGGGTTCCTACAATGAGCAGTTCTTC.

This clonotype was detected only a few times. The rearrangement links TRBV3-1 to TRBJ2-7; a weak D match, TRBD2 (5 bases). This CDR3 comprises 12 residues. Germline CDR1 reads LGHDT; CDR2 reads YNNKEL (reference sequence). Trimming took off 8 bases at V and 0 bases at J, with 8 bases between the two ends. In DNA, the CDR3 is TGTGCCAGCCCCCGGGGCTCCTACGAGCAGTACTTC. As protein: CASPRGSYEQYF.

The table lists this clonotype with many counts. The chain has TRBV2 and TRBJ2-7; D unresolved. The CDR3 is made up of 11 amino acids. V shed 5 bases and J shed 6 bases, with 8 bases lying between them. Germline loops: CDR1 SNHLY, CDR2 FYNNEI. In nucleotides, the CDR3 is TGTGCCAGCAGTTCACCGGTCGAGCAGTACTTC. Protein sequence: CASSSPVEQYF.

This clonotype was seen ten or more times. The chain uses TRBV30 and TRBJ1-3; a weak D match, TRBD1 (5 bases). From germline, CDR1 is GTSNPN and CDR2 SVGIG (reference sequence). V was clipped by 1 base and J by 0 bases, with 13 bases between them. The CDR3 is 16 amino acids. The CDR3: CAWSAPGGISGNTIYF. The CDR3, as DNA: TGTGCCTGGAGTGCACCCGGGGGGATCTCTGGAAACACCATATATTTT.

This clonotype was found many times. V usage is TRBV12-3 or TRBV12-4 and J usage is TRBJ2-2; perhaps TRBD1 as D (5 bases). V lost 3 bases, J lost 5 bases, and 10 bases lay in between. There are 14 residues in the CDR3. Here the CDR3 DNA reads TGTGCCAGCAGTTTGATACAGGTTACCGGGGAGCTGTTTTTT. This encodes CASSLIQVTGELFF.

This clonotype has at least ten counts. The chain uses TRBV2 and TRBJ1-5; D is ambiguous. In germline, CDR1 is SNHLY, CDR2 FYNNEI. The CDR3 extends over 13 amino acids. With 1 base removed from V and 7 bases from J, the gap between germline ends came to 8 bases. CDR3 protein: CASSEEEPQPQHF. The CDR3 region has the DNA TGTGCCAGCAGTGAAGAAGAACCCCAGCCCCAGCATTTT. Looking up the rest from reference TRBV2 and TRBJ1-5 gives the full variable domain: EPEVTQTPSHQVTQMGQEVILRCVPISNHLYFYWYRQILGQKVEFLVSFYNNEISEKSEIFDDQFSVERPDGSNFTLKIRSTKLEDSAMYFCASSEEEPQPQHFGDGTRLSIL.

The chain carries TRBV13 and TRBJ2-3; 7 nucleotides align to TRBD2. After removal of 8 bases from V and 0 bases from J, the junction contained 14 bases not matched to a gene. CDR1 is PRHDT, CDR2 FYEKMQ, per germline (reference sequence). The CDR3 extends over 17 amino acids. CDR3 residues: CASSGRAGPLSTDTQYF. The CDR3 DNA is TGTGCCAGCTCTGGGAGGGCGGGCCCCCTCAGCACAGATACGCAGTATTTT.

This clonotype was counted many times. The J gene is TRBJ2-1, the V gene TRBV12-3 or TRBV12-4; TRBD2 is a possible D gene (6 bases). This CDR3 region has 12 residues. The V end was cut by 5 bases, the J end by 10 bases, with 12 bases between. The CDR3 here is CASSLAGREQFF. In DNA, the CDR3 is TGTGCCAGCAGTCTGGCGGGGCGCGAGCAGTTCTTC.

Ten or more counts support this clonotype. The rearrangement links TRBV10-3 to TRBJ1-5, with no clear D. Per germline, CDR1 ENHRY and CDR2 SYGVKD. The CDR3 sequence is 14 residues long. V was cut by 2 bases and J by 6 bases, with 11 bases left in between. In nucleotides, the CDR3 is TGTGCCATCAGTGAGGGGGAGGGTCCTCAGCCCCAGCATTTT. Residues: CAISEGEGPQPQHF.

Worth noting for this clonotype: A clone one base away is much larger, so this may be a read error. Here the CDR3 DNA reads TGCGCCAGCAGGATTAATGGCAATCAGCCCCAGCATTTT. This encodes CASRINGNQPQHF. The chain couples TRBV10-2 to TRBJ1-5, with D uncertain. The V and J ends lost 6 bases and 2 bases respectively, with 8 bases between them. The germline V gene has CDR1 WSHSY and CDR2 SAAADI. The CDR3 has 13 amino acids.

The rearrangement joins TRBV5-1 to TRBJ1-6; TRBD1 matches 7 bases. V lost 3 bases to trimming and J lost 7 bases; unmatched junction nucleotides: 16. The length of the CDR3 is 18 residues. Germline lookup yields CDR1 SGHRS and CDR2 YFSETQ. CDR3 sequence reads: CASSSLPRDRVRNSPLHF. The CDR3 nucleotides are TGCGCCAGCAGCTCGCTACCCCGAGACAGGGTGCGGAATTCACCCCTCCACTTT. Supplemented by reference TRBV5-1 and TRBJ1-6, the full variable domain reads KAGVTQTPRYLIKTRGQQVTLSCSPISGHRSVSWYQQTPGQGLQFLFEYFSETQRNKGNFPGRFSGRQFSNSRSEMNVSTLELGDSALYLCASSSLPRDRVRNSPLHFGNGTRLTVT.

This clonotype has a count of ten or more. The chain is built from TRBV27 and TRBJ2-1; D call uncertain. CDR3 length equals 15 residues. Germline CDR1 is MNHEY and CDR2 is SMNVEV (reference sequence). V lost 3 bases and J lost 0, with 9 bases in between. Here the CDR3 DNA reads TGTGCCAGCAGTTTGGTGCCGAGCTCCTACAATGAGCAGTTCTTC. Residues: CASSLVPSSYNEQFF.

This clonotype has ten or more counts. This chain uses TRBV20-1 with TRBJ1-4; perhaps TRBD1 as D (5 bases). V lost 5 bases, J lost 8 bases, and 18 bases lay in between. Per the germline V gene, CDR1 is DFQATT and CDR2 is SNEGSKA (reference sequence). This CDR3 is 14 amino acids long. The CDR3: CSAGGDPRKEKLFF. CDR3 DNA: TGCAGTGCTGGGGGGGACCCCCGGAAGGAAAAACTGTTTTTT.

The sample holds many counts of this clonotype. The chain employs TRBV12-3 or TRBV12-4 and TRBJ2-6; D ambiguous. The CDR3 is 14 amino acids. The V end was cut by 6 bases, the J end by 4 bases, with 10 bases between. The CDR3 DNA reads as TGTGCCAGCAGCTCGGTGCGGGGGGCCAACGTCCTGACTTTC. Amino acid sequence: CASSSVRGANVLTF.